The rows below give T cell receptor beta chains drawn from one sample of a study of blood T cell repertoires in COVID-19. TCRdb's copy holds only in-frame clones and misses some; the assay was immunoSEQ multiplex PCR. The data show under 200,000 clones, about 85% seen once. Source material: peripheral blood. The receptors derive from a woman aged 45-60 years with COVID-19, enrolled during active disease. Both conserved end residues are part of each CDR3. The D gene is left open where the match is weak. Size tells how often a clone was seen (once, few, many) or the class of an expanded clone, and some rows leave it out.

v_gene	abundance	j_gene	d_gene	CDR3aa	CDR3nt
TRBV7-2	once	TRBJ1-5	NA	CASSSYDSYSNQPQHF	TGTGCCAGCAGTTCTTATGACAGCTATAGCAATCAGCCCCAGCATTTT
TRBV24-1	NA	TRBJ2-2	NA	CATSDLTAGAGTGELFF	TGTGCCACCAGTGATTTGACGGCGGGGGCAGGCACCGGGGAGCTGTTTTTT
TRBV9	NA	TRBJ2-2	NA	CASTLAPTGELFF	TGTGCCAGCACCCTGGCCCCCACCGGGGAGCTGTTTTTT
TRBV19	NA	TRBJ2-2	TRBD1	CASSRGGQGADTGELFF	TGTGCCAGTAGTAGGGGTGGACAGGGGGCTGACACCGGGGAGCTGTTTTTT
TRBV7-8	NA	TRBJ1-1	TRBD1	CASSLETGNMNTEAFF	TGTGCCAGCAGCTTAGAGACAGGGAACATGAACACTGAAGCTTTCTTT
TRBV28	NA	TRBJ2-3	NA	CASSFQRGARADTQYF	TGTGCCAGCAGTTTTCAACGGGGGGCCCGGGCAGATACGCAGTATTTT
TRBV9	NA	TRBJ1-4	NA	CASSVAGWANEKLFF	TGTGCCAGCAGCGTAGCGGGGTGGGCTAATGAAAAACTGTTTTTT
TRBV6-1	NA	TRBJ2-7	NA	CASSDSYSYEQYF	TGTGCCAGCAGTGACAGTTACTCCTACGAGCAGTACTTC
TRBV19	NA	TRBJ1-2	NA	CASSIAGVANYGYTF	TGTGCCAGTAGTATAGCAGGGGTAGCTAACTATGGCTACACCTTC
TRBV19	NA	TRBJ1-5	TRBD1	CASSTLPGGGNQPQHF	TGTGCCAGTAGTACCCTGCCAGGGGGCGGCAATCAGCCCCAGCATTTT
TRBV4-2	NA	TRBJ1-4	NA	CASSQAPGANEKLFF	TGTGCCAGCAGCCAAGCCCCAGGGGCTAATGAAAAACTGTTTTTT
TRBV18	NA	TRBJ2-2	TRBD2	CASSSPLAGFANTGELFF	TGTGCCAGCTCATCTCCCCTAGCGGGGTTCGCGAACACCGGGGAGCTGTTTTTT
TRBV19	NA	TRBJ1-2	TRBD1	CASTSLDRADYGYTF	TGTGCCAGTACTTCACTGGACAGGGCGGACTATGGCTACACCTTC
TRBV19	NA	TRBJ2-7	TRBD1	CASSIAGGYEQYF	TGTGCCAGTAGTATAGCAGGGGGCTACGAGCAGTACTTC
TRBV2	NA	TRBJ1-3	NA	CASRQGSGNTIYF	TGTGCCAGCAGACAGGGTTCTGGAAACACCATATATTTT